This passage covers 31 T cell receptor beta chains from one sample sequenced in a study of T cell responses to AZD1222 COVID-19 vaccine. Data came from immunoSEQ multiplex PCR; TCRdb stores just in-frame clones and leaves some out. The table shows 77,000 or so clones, with about 92% occurring only once. Material: peripheral blood, obtained on day 0 of MenACWY control vaccination. All receptors come from an adult in good health.

About this clone itself: The sample carries other DNA sequences with the same CDR3. CDR3: CASSPGTGDSYEQYF. The CDR3 DNA is TGTGCCAGCTCACCAGGTACAGGCGACTCCTACGAGCAGTACTTC. V gene TRBV18 combines with J gene TRBJ2-7, with D possibly TRBD1 on 5 matching bases. CDR3 length equals 15 residues. CDR1 is KGHSH, CDR2 LQKENI, per germline. The ends were cut back, 2 bases at V and 0 bases at J, with 11 bases in the middle. The full variable domain, in which reference TRBV18 and TRBJ2-7 provide the parts outside the CDR3, is NAGVMQNPRHLVRRRGQEARLRCSPMKGHSHVYWYRQLPEEGLKFMVYLQKENIIDESGMPKERFSAEFPKEGPSILRIQQVVRGDSAAYFCASSPGTGDSYEQYFGPGTRLTVT.

This chain uses TRBV28 with TRBJ1-2; weak D call: TRBD1 (5 bases). V lost 6 bases and J lost 2, with 16 bases in between. The CDR3 is 15 residues long. The germline gives CDR1 MDHEN, CDR2 SYDVKM. This CDR3 is CASSPSTRGNYGYTF. In DNA form, the CDR3 reads TGTGCCAGCAGCCCATCCACACGGGGCAACTATGGCTACACCTTC.

The chain joins TRBV5-4 to TRBJ2-5; the match to TRBD1 covers 7 bases. The CDR3 contains 15 residues. Germline assignment: CDR1 SGHNT and CDR2 YYREEE (reference sequence). V trimming: 0 bases; J trimming: 3 bases; junction bases outside the gene matches: 5. The CDR3 sequence: CASSLAGQLKETQYF. CDR3 bases: TGTGCCAGCAGCTTGGCGGGACAGTTAAAAGAGACCCAGTACTTC.

V is TRBV7-6 and J is TRBJ1-4, with 7 bases fitting TRBD1. The CDR3 is 13 residues long. With V trimmed by 2 bases and J by 8 bases, 2 bases remained unmatched. Germline lookup yields CDR1 SGHVS and CDR2 FNYEAQ. CDR3 protein: CASSLSRGEKLFF. The CDR3 coding sequence is TGTGCCAGCAGCTTAAGCAGGGGGGAAAAACTGTTTTTT.

The chain couples TRBV5-1 to TRBJ1-1; no clear D gene. With 0 bases removed from V and 4 bases from J, the gap between germline ends came to 10 bases. The CDR3 is 14 residues long. CDR1 is SGHRS and CDR2 is YFSETQ in the germline V gene. The CDR3 loop is CASSLDGMGTEAFF. Here the CDR3 DNA reads TGCGCCAGCAGCTTGGATGGTATGGGCACTGAAGCTTTCTTT. The variable domain in full, with the rest retrieved from reference TRBV5-1 and TRBJ1-1, is KAGVTQTPRYLIKTRGQQVTLSCSPISGHRSVSWYQQTPGQGLQFLFEYFSETQRNKGNFPGRFSGRQFSNSRSEMNVSTLELGDSALYLCASSLDGMGTEAFFGQGTRLTVV.

This chain connects TRBV27 to TRBJ2-2; D is unclear. The germline gives CDR1 MNHEY, CDR2 SMNVEV (reference sequence). Trimming shortened V by 5 bases and J by 4 bases, and 23 bases separated the two germline ends. The CDR3 extends over 18 amino acids. DNA for the CDR3: TGTGCCAGCAGTGAAACCCCGGACGCCAGACCCAGCACCGGGGAGCTGTTTTTT. Translating gives CASSETPDARPSTGELFF.

J is TRBJ2-3 and V is TRBV6-1, with no clear D. Trimming pared 2 bases from V and 0 bases from J, leaving 9 bases between. This CDR3 region has 15 residues. Germline values: CDR1 MNHNS, CDR2 SASEGT. The CDR3 sequence is CASSENALSTDTQYF. The CDR3 coding sequence is TGTGCCAGCAGTGAAAACGCCCTCAGCACAGATACGCAGTATTTT.

This chain connects TRBV19 to TRBJ2-7; D is tentatively TRBD1 or TRBD2 (5 bases each). This CDR3 comprises 15 residues. Trimming removed 4 bases at V and 3 bases at J, with 16 bases between. Looked up from germline, CDR1 is LNHDA and CDR2 is SQIVND (reference sequence). CDR3 region: CASSTGPGGGYEQYF. In nucleotides, the CDR3 is TGTGCCAGTAGTACAGGACCGGGTGGGGGCTACGAGCAGTACTTC. Based on the CDR3 plus reference TRBV19 and TRBJ2-7, the full variable domain is DGGITQSPKYLFRKEGQNVTLSCEQNLNHDAMYWYRQDPGQGLRLIYYSQIVNDFQKGDIAEGYSVSREKKESFPLTVTSAQKNPTAFYLCASSTGPGGGYEQYFGPGTRLTVT.

V and J are TRBV5-1 and TRBJ2-1; TRBD1 matches at 7 bases. The CDR3 extends over 15 amino acids. V lost 0 bases and J lost 4; bases outside the gene matches: 4. Germline loops: CDR1 SGHRS, CDR2 YFSETQ. The CDR3 spells CASSLAGTEYNEQFF. The CDR3 nucleotides read TGCGCCAGCAGCTTGGCCGGGACAGAGTACAATGAGCAGTTCTTC.

V usage is TRBV7-9 and J usage is TRBJ1-1; D not resolved. There are 13 residues in the CDR3. Germline V lookup: CDR1 SEHNR, CDR2 FQNEAQ (reference sequence). V gave up 1 base and J gave up 1 base, with 4 bases separating them. The CDR3 protein is CASSLGQNTEAFF. CDR3 DNA sequence: TGTGCCAGCAGCTTAGGACAGAACACTGAAGCTTTCTTT.

About this clone itself: Other DNA sequences of this sample code for an identical CDR3. This chain links TRBV6-5 with TRBJ2-5, with D possibly TRBD2 on 6 matching bases. Trimming pared 7 bases from V and 4 bases from J, leaving 19 bases between. The germline V gene encodes CDR1 MNHEY and CDR2 SVGAGI. The CDR3 covers 15 residues. The CDR3 DNA is TGTGCCAGCACCCGGGCAGGAGGGCCGAGAGAGACCCAGTACTTC. Translation: CASTRAGGPRETQYF.

This clone was recorded a few times. The chain recombines TRBV5-4 with TRBJ2-3; 9 positions agree with TRBD2. The CDR3 extends over 16 amino acids. V lost 3 bases, J lost 2 bases, and 7 bases stayed unmatched. CDR1 is SGHNT, CDR2 YYREEE, per germline (reference sequence). As DNA, the CDR3 is TGTGCCAGCAGCTCCCCGACTAGCGGAGACACAGATACGCAGTATTTT. As protein: CASSSPTSGDTDTQYF. Full variable domain (remainder filled in from reference TRBV5-4 and TRBJ2-3): ETGVTQSPTHLIKTRGQQVTLRCSSQSGHNTVSWYQQALGQGPQFIFQYYREEENGRGNFPPRFSGLQFPNYSSELNVNALELDDSALYLCASSSPTSGDTDTQYFGPGTRLTVL.

The chain has TRBV7-9 and TRBJ1-5; 7 nucleotides match TRBD1. Germline values: CDR1 SEHNR, CDR2 FQNEAQ (reference sequence). The length of the CDR3 is 13 residues. V was clipped by 5 bases and J by 6 bases; unmatched bases: 4. CDR3 region: CASSRQGGQPQHF. CDR3 nucleotide sequence: TGTGCCAGCAGCCGACAGGGCGGTCAGCCCCAGCATTTT.

The rearrangement uses TRBV4-2 and TRBJ1-1; D gene unclear. This CDR3 contains 17 residues. CDR1 LGHNA and CDR2 YNFKEQ come from the germline V gene. V was shortened by 4 bases and J by 0 bases, with 18 bases between the two germline ends. CDR3 in amino acids: CASSPLEEGSMNTEAFF. In nucleotides, the CDR3 is TGTGCCAGCAGCCCCCTCGAGGAAGGGTCGATGAACACTGAAGCTTTCTTT.

In its sample, this clone was seen a few times. This chain connects TRBV6-2 or TRBV6-3 to TRBJ2-5; TRBD2 matches at 8 bases. The CDR3 sequence is 14 residues long. Trimming took 5 bases from V and 5 from J; bases not matched to a gene: 7. CDR1 and CDR2 from the germline V gene are MNHEY and SVGEGT. This chain's CDR3 is CASSPGLVGETQYF. The DNA for the CDR3 is TGTGCCAGCAGTCCGGGACTAGTCGGGGAGACCCAGTACTTC.

J is TRBJ2-5 and V is TRBV11-3; D gene unclear. Trimming shortened V by 0 bases and J by 2 bases, and 10 bases separated the two germline ends. Germline V gene data show CDR1 as SGHNT and CDR2 as YENEEA. The CDR3 runs to 15 residues. CDR3 sequence (DNA): TGTGCCAGCAGCTTAGAGGGAAGGAGACAAGAGACCCAGTACTTC. This gives the protein CASSLEGRRQETQYF.

J is TRBJ1-1 and V is TRBV28; TRBD1 matches at 7 bases. V lost 4 bases and J lost 8; bases outside the gene matches: 10. The CDR3 extends over 14 amino acids. In germline, CDR1 is MDHEN, CDR2 SYDVKM. CDR3 DNA sequence: TGTGCCAGCAGTTCCTCAGGGGGAAACCTCGAAGCTTTCTTT. This encodes CASSSSGGNLEAFF.

The chain is built from TRBV7-9 and TRBJ2-2; 7 nucleotides match TRBD1. Germline V gives CDR1 SEHNR, CDR2 FQNEAQ (reference sequence). The V and J ends lost 2 bases and 1 base, in that order; junction bases with no gene match: 7. CDR3 size: 17 residues. The CDR3 nucleotides read TGTGCCAGCAGCTTAAGTTCGACAGGGCGGAACACCGGGGAGCTGTTTTTT. Translating gives CASSLSSTGRNTGELFF.

The chain links TRBV7-2 to TRBJ1-5; no definite D call. This CDR3 comprises 15 residues. The germline gives CDR1 SGHTA, CDR2 FQGNSA. Trimming removed 5 bases at V and 6 bases at J, with 17 bases between. The CDR3 here is CASSPAVVFGQPQHF. The DNA of the CDR3 is TGTGCCAGCAGCCCGGCGGTGGTTTTCGGTCAGCCCCAGCATTTT.

The rearrangement links TRBV9 to TRBJ1-1, with unresolved D. The V and J ends lost 0 bases and 4 bases respectively, with 10 bases between them. Looked up from germline, CDR1 is SGDLS and CDR2 is YYNGEE. CDR3 length: 14 amino acids. For the CDR3, the DNA is TGTGCCAGCAGCGTAGTTCCCAGGATCACTGAAGCTTTCTTT. This gives the protein CASSVVPRITEAFF.

J is TRBJ1-2 and V is TRBV28; D perhaps matches TRBD1 (6 bases). Trimming removed 5 bases at V and 0 bases at J, with 10 bases between. CDR1 and CDR2 from the germline V gene are MDHEN and SYDVKM. This CDR3 comprises 14 residues. CDR3 in amino acids: CASSPRTANYGYTF. DNA for the CDR3: TGTGCCAGCAGTCCGCGGACAGCTAACTATGGCTACACCTTC.

This clone was counted once. The genes are TRBV7-2 and TRBJ1-3; D unclear. Germline CDR1 and CDR2: SGHTA and FQGNSA. The CDR3 length is 15 residues. V lost 1 base and J lost 0, with 7 bases in between. The DNA of the CDR3 is TGTGCCAGCAGCTTAGATGCAGCCTCTGGAAACACCATATATTTT. Translation gives CASSLDAASGNTIYF.

This rearrangement joins TRBV9 to TRBJ2-2; D is unresolved. Looked up from germline, CDR1 is SGDLS and CDR2 is YYNGEE. CDR3 size: 13 residues. V was cut by 4 bases and J by 5 bases, with 9 bases left in between. CDR3 sequence (DNA): TGTGCCAGCAGCACAACGCCTACCGGGGAGCTGTTTTTT. It specifies CASSTTPTGELFF.

This chain links TRBV6-5 with TRBJ1-2; D is unresolved. Deletions cut 5 bases from V and 7 bases from J, with 14 bases between. The CDR3 covers 13 residues. CDR1 is MNHEY and CDR2 is SVGAGI in the germline V gene. This CDR3 is CASSQRALSGYTF. The CDR3 DNA reads as TGTGCCAGCAGTCAGAGGGCCCTCAGTGGCTACACCTTC.

This chain links TRBV6-4 with TRBJ2-1, with 8 bases identical to TRBD2. CDR1 MRHNA and CDR2 SNTAGT come from the germline V gene. V lost 5 bases to trimming and J lost 6 bases; unmatched junction nucleotides: 3. The CDR3 consists of 13 residues. Here the CDR3 DNA reads TGTGCCAGCAGTTCCGGACTAGCCAATGAGCAGTTCTTC. Its translation is CASSSGLANEQFF.

The chain recombines TRBV7-2 with TRBJ2-1; 7 bases are a match to TRBD2. V lost 8 bases and J lost 9; bases outside the gene matches: 16. The CDR3 is 15 amino acids. The germline gives CDR1 SGHTA, CDR2 FQGNSA. CDR3 region: CASGGAGGSGGEQFF. Written as DNA, the CDR3 is TGTGCCAGCGGCGGGGCCGGGGGGAGTGGCGGTGAGCAGTTCTTC.

This rearrangement joins TRBV6-5 to TRBJ2-1; 9 bases map to TRBD2. CDR3 length equals 15 residues. From germline, CDR1 is MNHEY and CDR2 SVGAGI. The V gene end was trimmed by 0 bases and the J gene end by 13 bases; junction bases not matched to a gene: 10. The CDR3 loop reads CASSYSTGGGAGQFF. The CDR3 DNA follows: TGTGCCAGCAGTTACTCCACCGGCGGGGGGGCGGGTCAGTTCTTC.

The table lists this clone with a few counts. The chain couples TRBV5-5 to TRBJ2-5; 12 nucleotides agree with TRBD1. The trim removed 0 bases at V and 4 bases at J, leaving 1 base unmatched. The CDR3 length is 15 residues. The V gene's germline CDR1 is SGHKS and CDR2 YYEKEE (reference sequence). The CDR3 spells CASSLEGQGAETQYF. CDR3 DNA sequence: TGTGCCAGCAGCTTGGAGGGACAGGGGGCAGAGACCCAGTACTTC.

The J gene is TRBJ2-2, the V gene TRBV7-2, with 8 bases that match TRBD1. V shed 3 bases, J shed 7 bases, and the junction held 7 bases outside the gene matches. Per the germline V gene, CDR1 is SGHTA and CDR2 is FQGNSA. The CDR3 length is 15 residues. In DNA form, the CDR3 reads TGTGCCAGCAGCTTCAGACAGGGGAGAGGCGGGGAGCTGTTTTTT. Translating gives CASSFRQGRGGELFF.

The chain has TRBV6-5 and TRBJ2-7, with D perhaps TRBD1 (5 bases). The V end lost 0 bases, the J end lost 3 bases, and 12 bases lay between the germline ends. The CDR3 consists of 15 residues. Germline loops: CDR1 MNHEY, CDR2 SVGAGI. CDR3 nucleotides: TGTGCCAGCAGTTACTCGCCCGGGCAGGGCTACGAGCAGTACTTC. It yields the protein CASSYSPGQGYEQYF.

The J gene is TRBJ1-3, the V gene TRBV5-6; a weak D match, TRBD1 (5 bases). The length of the CDR3 is 16 residues. V lost 4 bases and J 0 bases, leaving 14 bases between the germline ends. Germline V CDR1 and CDR2: SGHDT, YYEEEE. The CDR3 DNA reads TGTGCCAGCAGCGCTCTGGGGGACTTCTCTGGAAACACCATATATTTT. The encoded protein is CASSALGDFSGNTIYF.